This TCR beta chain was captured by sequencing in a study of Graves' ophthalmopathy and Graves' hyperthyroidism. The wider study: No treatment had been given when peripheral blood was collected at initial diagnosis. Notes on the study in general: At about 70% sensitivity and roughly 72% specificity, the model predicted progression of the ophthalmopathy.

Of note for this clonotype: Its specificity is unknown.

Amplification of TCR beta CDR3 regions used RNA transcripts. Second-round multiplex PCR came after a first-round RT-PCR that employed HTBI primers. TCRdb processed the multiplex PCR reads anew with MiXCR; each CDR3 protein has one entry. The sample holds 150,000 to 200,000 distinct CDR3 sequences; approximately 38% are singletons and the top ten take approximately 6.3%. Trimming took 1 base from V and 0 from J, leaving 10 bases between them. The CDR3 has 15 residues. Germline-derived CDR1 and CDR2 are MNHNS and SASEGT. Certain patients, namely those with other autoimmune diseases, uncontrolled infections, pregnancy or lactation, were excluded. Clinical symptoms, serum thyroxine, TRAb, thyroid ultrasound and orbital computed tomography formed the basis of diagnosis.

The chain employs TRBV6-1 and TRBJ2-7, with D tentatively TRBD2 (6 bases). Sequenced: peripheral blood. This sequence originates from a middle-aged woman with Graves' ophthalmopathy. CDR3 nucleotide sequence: TGTGCCAGCAGTGAAGAAGATAGCGGCTCCTACGAGCAGTACTTC. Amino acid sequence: CASSEEDSGSYEQYF.